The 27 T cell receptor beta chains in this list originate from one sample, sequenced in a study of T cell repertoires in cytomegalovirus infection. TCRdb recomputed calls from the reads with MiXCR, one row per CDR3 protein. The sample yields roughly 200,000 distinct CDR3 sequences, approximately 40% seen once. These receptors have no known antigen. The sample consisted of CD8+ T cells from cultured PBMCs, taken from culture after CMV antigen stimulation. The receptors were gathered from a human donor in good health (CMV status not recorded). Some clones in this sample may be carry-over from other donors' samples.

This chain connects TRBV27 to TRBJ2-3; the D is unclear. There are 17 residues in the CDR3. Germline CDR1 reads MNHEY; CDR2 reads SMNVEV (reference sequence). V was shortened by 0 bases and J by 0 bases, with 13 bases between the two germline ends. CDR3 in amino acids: CASSLSVAAHSTDTQYF. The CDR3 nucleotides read TGTGCCAGCAGTTTATCGGTAGCAGCTCATAGCACAGATACGCAGTATTTT.

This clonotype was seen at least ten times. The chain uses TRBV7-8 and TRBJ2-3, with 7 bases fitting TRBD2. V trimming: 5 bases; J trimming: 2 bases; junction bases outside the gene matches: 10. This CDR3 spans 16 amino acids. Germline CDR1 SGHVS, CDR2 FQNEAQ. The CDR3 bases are TGTGCCAGCAGCGCCCCACAAAGCGGGAACACAGATACGCAGTATTTT. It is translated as CASSAPQSGNTDTQYF. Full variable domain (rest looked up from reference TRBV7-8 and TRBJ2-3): GAGVSQSPRYKVAKRGQDVALRCDPISGHVSLFWYQQALGQGPEFLTYFQNEAQLDKSGLPSDRFFAERPEGSVSTLKIQRTQQEDSAVYLCASSAPQSGNTDTQYFGPGTRLTVL.

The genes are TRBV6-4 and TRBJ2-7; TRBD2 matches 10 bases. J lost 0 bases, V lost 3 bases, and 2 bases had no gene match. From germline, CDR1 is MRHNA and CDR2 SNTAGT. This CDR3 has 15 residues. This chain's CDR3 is CASSEASGSSYEQYF. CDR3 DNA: TGTGCCAGCAGTGAGGCTAGCGGGAGCTCCTACGAGCAGTACTTC.

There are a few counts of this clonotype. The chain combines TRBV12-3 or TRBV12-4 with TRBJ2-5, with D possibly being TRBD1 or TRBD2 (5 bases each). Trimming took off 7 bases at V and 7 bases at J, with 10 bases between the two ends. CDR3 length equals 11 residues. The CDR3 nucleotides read TGTGCCAGCACTATTGGGGGGACCCAGTACTTC. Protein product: CASTIGGTQYF.

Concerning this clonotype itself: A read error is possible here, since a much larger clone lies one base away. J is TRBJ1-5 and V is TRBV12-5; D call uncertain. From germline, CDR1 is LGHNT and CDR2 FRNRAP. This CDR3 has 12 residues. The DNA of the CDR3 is TGTGCTAGTGCGGAGGGCAATCAGCCCCAGCTTTTT. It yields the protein CASAEGNQPQLF.

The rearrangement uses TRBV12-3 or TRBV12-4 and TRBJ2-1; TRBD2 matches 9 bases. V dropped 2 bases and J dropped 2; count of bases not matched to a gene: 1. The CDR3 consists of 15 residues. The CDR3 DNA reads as TGTGCCAGCAGTTTATTAGCGGGAGCCTACAATGAGCAGTTCTTC. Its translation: CASSLLAGAYNEQFF.

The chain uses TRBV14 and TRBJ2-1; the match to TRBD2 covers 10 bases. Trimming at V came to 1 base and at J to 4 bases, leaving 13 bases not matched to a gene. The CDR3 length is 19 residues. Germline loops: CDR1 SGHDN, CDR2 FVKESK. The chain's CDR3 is CASSQAPKGGLAEYNEQFF. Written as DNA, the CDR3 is TGTGCCAGCAGCCAAGCCCCCAAGGGCGGACTAGCGGAATACAATGAGCAGTTCTTC.

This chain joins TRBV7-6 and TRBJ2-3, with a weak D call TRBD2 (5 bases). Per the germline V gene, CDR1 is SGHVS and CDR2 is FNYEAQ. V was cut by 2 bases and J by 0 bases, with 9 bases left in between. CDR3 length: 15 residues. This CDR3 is CASSLIATSTDTQYF. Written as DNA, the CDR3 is TGTGCCAGCAGCTTAATAGCGACTAGCACAGATACGCAGTATTTT.

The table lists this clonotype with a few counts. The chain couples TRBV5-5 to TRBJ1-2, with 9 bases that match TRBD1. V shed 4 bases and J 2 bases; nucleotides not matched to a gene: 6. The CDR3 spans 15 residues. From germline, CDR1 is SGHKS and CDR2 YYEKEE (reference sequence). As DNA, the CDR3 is TGTGCCAGCAGCCAGACACAGGGGGCCAACTATGGCTACACCTTC. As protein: CASSQTQGANYGYTF.

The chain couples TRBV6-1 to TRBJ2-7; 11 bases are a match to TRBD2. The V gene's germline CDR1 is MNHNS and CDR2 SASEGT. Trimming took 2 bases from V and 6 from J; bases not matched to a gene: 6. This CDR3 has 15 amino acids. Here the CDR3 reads CASSEPRLAGREQYF. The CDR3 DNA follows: TGTGCCAGCAGTGAACCTCGACTAGCGGGACGCGAGCAGTACTTC.

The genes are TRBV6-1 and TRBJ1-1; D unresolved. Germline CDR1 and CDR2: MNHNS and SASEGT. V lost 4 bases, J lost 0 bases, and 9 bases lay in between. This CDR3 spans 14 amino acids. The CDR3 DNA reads TGTGCCAGCAGTGCCCGGCGGATGAACACTGAAGCTTTCTTT. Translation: CASSARRMNTEAFF.

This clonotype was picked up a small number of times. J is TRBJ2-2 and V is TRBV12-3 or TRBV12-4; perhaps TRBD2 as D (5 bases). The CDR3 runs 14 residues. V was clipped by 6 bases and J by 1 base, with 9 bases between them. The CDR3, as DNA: TGTGCCAGCAGGCGGACTCTGAACACCGGGGAGCTGTTTTTT. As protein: CASRRTLNTGELFF.

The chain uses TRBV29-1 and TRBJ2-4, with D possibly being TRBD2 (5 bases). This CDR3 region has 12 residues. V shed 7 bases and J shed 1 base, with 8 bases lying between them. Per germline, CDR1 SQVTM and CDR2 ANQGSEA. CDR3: CSARGAKNIQYF. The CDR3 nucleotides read TGCAGCGCAAGAGGGGCCAAAAACATTCAGTACTTC.

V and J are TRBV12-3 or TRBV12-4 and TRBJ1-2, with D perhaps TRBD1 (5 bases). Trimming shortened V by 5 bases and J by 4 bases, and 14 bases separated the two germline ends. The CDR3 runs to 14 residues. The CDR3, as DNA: TGTGCCAGCAGTCGACCTGGGGCCGGCTATGGCTACACCTTC. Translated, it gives CASSRPGAGYGYTF.

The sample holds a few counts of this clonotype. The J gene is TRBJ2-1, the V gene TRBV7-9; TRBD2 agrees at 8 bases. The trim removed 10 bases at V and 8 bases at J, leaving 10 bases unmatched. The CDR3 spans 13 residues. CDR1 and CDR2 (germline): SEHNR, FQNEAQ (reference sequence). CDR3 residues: CATKRELGDEQFF. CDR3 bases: TGTGCCACCAAGCGGGAGCTGGGTGATGAGCAGTTCTTC.

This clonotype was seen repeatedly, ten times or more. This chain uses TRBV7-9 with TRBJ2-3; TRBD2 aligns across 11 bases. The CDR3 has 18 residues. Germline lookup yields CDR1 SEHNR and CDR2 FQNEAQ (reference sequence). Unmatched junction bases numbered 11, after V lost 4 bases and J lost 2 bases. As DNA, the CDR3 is TGTGCCAGCAGCTCCCCCGGGACTAGCGGCTACCACACAGATACGCAGTATTTT. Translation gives CASSSPGTSGYHTDTQYF.

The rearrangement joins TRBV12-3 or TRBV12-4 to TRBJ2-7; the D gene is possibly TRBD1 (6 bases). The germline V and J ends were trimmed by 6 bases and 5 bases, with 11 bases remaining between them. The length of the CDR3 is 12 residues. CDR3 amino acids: CASRARDNEQYF. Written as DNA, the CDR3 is TGTGCCAGCAGGGCCCGGGACAACGAGCAGTACTTC.

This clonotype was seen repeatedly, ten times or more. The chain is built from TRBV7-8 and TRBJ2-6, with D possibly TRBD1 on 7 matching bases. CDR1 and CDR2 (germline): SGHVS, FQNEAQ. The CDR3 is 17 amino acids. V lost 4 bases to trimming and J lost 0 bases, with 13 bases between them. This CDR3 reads CASSSGGLGSGANVLTF. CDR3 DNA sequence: TGTGCCAGCAGCTCAGGGGGGTTGGGCTCTGGGGCCAACGTCCTGACTTTC.

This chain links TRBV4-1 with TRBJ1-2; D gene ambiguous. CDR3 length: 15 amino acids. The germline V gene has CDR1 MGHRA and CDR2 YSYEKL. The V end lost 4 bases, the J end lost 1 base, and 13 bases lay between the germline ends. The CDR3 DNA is TGCGCCAGCAGCCCCGGGCGCTCCCATAACTATGGCTACACCTTC. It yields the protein CASSPGRSHNYGYTF.

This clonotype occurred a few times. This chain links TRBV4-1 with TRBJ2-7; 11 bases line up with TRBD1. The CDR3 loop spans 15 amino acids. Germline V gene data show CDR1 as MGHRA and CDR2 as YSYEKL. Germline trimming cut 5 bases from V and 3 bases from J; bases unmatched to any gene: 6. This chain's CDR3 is CASSVGTGGYYEQYF. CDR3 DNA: TGCGCCAGCAGCGTAGGGACAGGGGGATACTACGAGCAGTACTTC.

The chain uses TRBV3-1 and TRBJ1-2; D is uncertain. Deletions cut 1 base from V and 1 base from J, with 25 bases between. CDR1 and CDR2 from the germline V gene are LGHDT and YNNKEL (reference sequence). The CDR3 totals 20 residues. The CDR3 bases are TGTGCCAGCAGCCAAGGTCGGGGTTTCCGACTCGGGGTTGTTAACTATGGCTACACCTTC. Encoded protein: CASSQGRGFRLGVVNYGYTF.

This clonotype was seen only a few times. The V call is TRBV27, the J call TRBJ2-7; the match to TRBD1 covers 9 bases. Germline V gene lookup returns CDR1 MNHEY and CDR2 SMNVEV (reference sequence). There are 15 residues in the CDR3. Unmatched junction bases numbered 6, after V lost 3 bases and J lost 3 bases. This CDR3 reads CASSLLGQGNYEQYF. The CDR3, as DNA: TGTGCCAGCAGTTTGTTGGGACAGGGAAACTACGAGCAGTACTTC.

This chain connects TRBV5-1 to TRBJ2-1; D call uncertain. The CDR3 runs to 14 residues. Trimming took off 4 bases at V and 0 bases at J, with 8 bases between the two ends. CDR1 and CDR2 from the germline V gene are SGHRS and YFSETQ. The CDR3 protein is CASSETSSYNEQFF. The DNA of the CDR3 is TGCGCCAGCAGCGAGACGAGCTCCTACAATGAGCAGTTCTTC.

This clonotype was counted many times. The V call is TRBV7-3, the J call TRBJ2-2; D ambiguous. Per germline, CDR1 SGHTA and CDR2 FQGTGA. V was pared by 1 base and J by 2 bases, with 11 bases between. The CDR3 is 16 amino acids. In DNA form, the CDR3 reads TGTGCCAGCAGCTTAAAACCATACTCTAACACCGGGGAGCTGTTTTTT. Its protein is CASSLKPYSNTGELFF.

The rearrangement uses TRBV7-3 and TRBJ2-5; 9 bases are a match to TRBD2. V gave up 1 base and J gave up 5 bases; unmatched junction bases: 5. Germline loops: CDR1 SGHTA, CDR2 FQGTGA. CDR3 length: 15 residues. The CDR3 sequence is CASSLRLAEGETQYF. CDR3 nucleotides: TGTGCCAGCAGCTTAAGACTAGCGGAGGGGGAGACCCAGTACTTC.

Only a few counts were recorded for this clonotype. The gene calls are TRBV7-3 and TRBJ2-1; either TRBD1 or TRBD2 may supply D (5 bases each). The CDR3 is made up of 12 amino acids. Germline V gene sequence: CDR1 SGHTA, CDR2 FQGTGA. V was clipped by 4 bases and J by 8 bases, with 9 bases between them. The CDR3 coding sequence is TGTGCCAGCAGCTCGAGGGGCGATGAGCAGTTCTTC. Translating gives CASSSRGDEQFF.

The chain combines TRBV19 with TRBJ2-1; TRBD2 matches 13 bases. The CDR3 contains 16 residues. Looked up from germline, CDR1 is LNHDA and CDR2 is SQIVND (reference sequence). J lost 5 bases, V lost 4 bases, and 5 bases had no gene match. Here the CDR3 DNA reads TGTGCCAGTAGTACCCCCGGGACTAGCGGGAACAATGAGCAGTTCTTC. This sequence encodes CASSTPGTSGNNEQFF.